This T cell receptor (beta chain) was captured in a study of CD8+ T cells in alopecia areata. There are a few counts of this clone. What it recognizes is unknown. From germline, CDR1 is MGHRA and CDR2 YSYEKL. V shed 0 bases, J shed 3 bases, and the junction held 4 bases outside the gene matches. CDR3 length: 16 residues. Study-level findings and limits: A great number of expanded lesional clones endured in scalp and blood during tofacitinib.

Treatment described: oral pan-JAK inhibitor, 5-10 mg twice daily. After isolation, RNA underwent reverse transcription to generate cDNA as the sequencing template. The method was immunoSEQ multiplex PCR; TCRdb's version includes in-frame clones alone and lacks a portion of them. The top ten clones hold 10% to 15% of a sample with around 200,000 clones, under 60% of them seen once. The genes are TRBV4-1 and TRBJ2-7; 11 bases map to TRBD2. Sequencing was performed on CD8+ T cells sorted from blood, taken at week 24, from a patient treated with tofacitinib. The sequence was obtained from a human donor with alopecia areata. The CDR3 is CASSQEGTSGGYEQYF. CDR3 coding DNA: TGCGCCAGCAGCCAAGAAGGGACTAGCGGCGGCTACGAGCAGTACTTC.